Reported below is one T cell receptor (beta chain). This clone's antigen is unknown. The record has no base qualities; no much larger clone is one base away. These data are taken from a study of shared clonotypes between healthy human individuals (dated by TCRdb to about 2020). Concerning the study at large: A couple of women and a few men aged 18 to 49 years were included in the cohort. Per donor, three plates each were used for CD4 naive and CD4 memory, two for CD8 naive, and one for CD8 memory. The study deeply sequenced blood TCR repertoires of five healthy adults to estimate repertoire size and the extent of clonotype sharing between individuals. Different laboratories and diverse techniques were used to prepare libraries and sequence TCR repertoires, to increase sequencing depth and limit assay-specific biases. Leukapheresis yielded between about 0.9 and 10 billion PBMCs per donor. Study-level results and caveats: Even with the large sequencing depth, rarefaction of the sorted-subset datasets indicated that sequencing was incomplete. Sampling was limited to blood, and TCR repertoires in tissue likely differ from TCR repertoires in blood. Because the study included only a small number of donors, the genetic and exposure-history diversity represented was limited. Compared with non-shared clonotypes, clonotypes shared by all four sorted-subset donors had higher generation probabilities. Pairwise subsampling indicated that sequencing depth was expected to affect the degree of clonotype sharing among donors. Around 5% of naive CD4, approximately 3.7% of naive CD8, roughly 2.4% of memory CD4, and 0.35% to 0.5% of memory CD8 clonotypes were shared across several donors. Naive subsets generally had larger estimated clonotype richness than memory subsets did.

Healthy HIV-negative adults with no recently reported acute infections or vaccinations were included as donors. Only Caucasian adults living in Nashville, Tennessee, USA were represented among the donors. Magnetic negative selection was used to enrich CD4+ T cells, after which naive cells were positively selected on CD45RA and the negative fraction became the memory subset. Blood was collected by leukapheresis, and PBMCs were isolated by Ficoll-Histopaque density gradient centrifugation and then cryopreserved in liquid nitrogen vapor phase. Analytical flow cytometry was used to check the purity and quantity of every magnetically sorted T cell population. Genomic DNA was isolated from every sorted fraction and measured by UV absorbance on a Nanodrop 2000c. Using the deep immunoSEQ assay, multiplex PCR amplified TCR CDR3 regions from genomic DNA. Extracted genomic DNA from each cell subset was distributed evenly across all wells of several immunoSEQ 96-well plates, and each plate was treated as a replicate. For sorted subsets, each replicate PCR was loaded with about 200 ng genomic DNA, equivalent to about 30,000 T cell genomes. Purified libraries were quantified with a Qubit 3.0 fluorometer, sized on a Bioanalyzer 2100, and re-quantified with the KAPA Library Quantification kit. Every immunoSEQ 96-well plate was sequenced on a separate single-read 150-cycle Illumina NextSeq 550 flow cell. Turning to the authors' computational methods: Because only junctional sequences without quality scores were contained in the immunoSEQ output, filtering matching that applied to full-length reads could not be performed. To assign V/J genes and CDR3, sequences were annotated against IMGT germline references using PyIR, a Python wrapper for IgBLAST v1.9. Reads were removed for weak V/J assignments (E-value above 1e-6), missing CDR3, stop codons, out-of-frame junctions, or ambiguous translated residues. V3J clonotypes were defined as sequences sharing an identical inferred V gene, J gene, and CDR3 amino acid sequence. To compute the percentage overlap between repertoires, the number of shared unique clonotypes was divided by the size of the smaller repertoire. Three approaches were used to assess repertoire richness: RTK rarefaction, the Chao1 estimator, and Recon v2.1 estimates of unobserved clonotypes. For all TCRbeta clonotypes obtained by the gDNA method from a handful of donors, generation probabilities were computed with OLGA. What TCRdb holds here is the immuneACCESS table cut down to in-frame rearrangements. Part of the clones is not present; checked against another copy, under half of the missing clones reflect an unresolved V gene, and the others are unexplained. V, J and clone size are those of that table, while D and trimming were read from the DNA. The sample yields under 200,000 clones; about 93% were counted once. The top ten constitute 0.067% of the sample.

From a lookup of the germline V gene, CDR1 and CDR2 are MDHEN and SYDVKM. At the junction V is shortened by 0 bases and J by 0 bases; bases outside the gene matches: 8. Taken from cysteine to phenylalanine, the CDR3 has 18 residues. Only CDR3 DNA is held: 54 bases, read in frame from base 1. Sequencing used naive CD4+ T cells sorted from blood. The sample's cell subset or site label, in plain terms: CD45RA+ positively selected. The TCR was taken from a woman in her thirties in good health. The rearrangement combines TRBV28 with TRBJ1-5, and 7 junctional nucleotides match TRBD1. The base sequence is TGTGCCAGCAGTTTATGGGCAGGGGGGGTCAATAGCAATCAGCCCCAGCATTTT. Protein translation: CASSLWAGGVNSNQPQHF.